The 4 T cell receptor beta chains listed next were all sequenced from one sample in a study of Graves' ophthalmopathy and Graves' hyperthyroidism. Beta-chain TCR CDR3 regions were amplified from RNA transcripts. HTBI primers were employed in first-round RT-PCR, then a second-round multiplex PCR followed. In TCRdb, the multiplex PCR reads were re-called with MiXCR into one record per CDR3 protein. Here the sample spans more than 300,000 distinct CDR3 sequences, about 17% being singletons. The sample was peripheral blood. Source of these receptors: an adult woman with stable Graves' hyperthyroidism.

In its sample, this clonotype was seen a few times. V and J are TRBV30 and TRBJ1-1; D gene uncertain. From germline, CDR1 is GTSNPN and CDR2 SVGIG (reference sequence). V lost 0 bases and J 6 bases, leaving 8 bases between the germline ends. CDR3 length equals 12 residues. CDR3: CAWSVLASEAFF. The CDR3 region has the DNA TGTGCCTGGAGTGTACTAGCCTCTGAAGCTTTCTTT. The variable domain in full, completed from reference TRBV30 and TRBJ1-1, reads SQTIHQWPATLVQPVGSPLSLECTVEGTSNPNLYWYRQAAGRGLQLLFYSVGIGQISSEVPQNLSASRPQDRQFILSSKKLLLSDSGFYLCAWSVLASEAFFGQGTRLTVV.

In its sample, this clonotype was seen many times. The CDR3 sequence is CASAGAGANVLTF. In DNA, the CDR3 is TGTGCCAGCGCGGGAGCTGGGGCCAACGTCCTGACTTTC. The chain couples TRBV6-1 to TRBJ2-6; 7 bases are a match to TRBD2. The CDR3 runs 13 residues. Trimming at V came to 8 bases and at J to 2 bases, leaving 0 bases not matched to a gene. CDR1 is MNHNS and CDR2 is SASEGT in the germline V gene.

This clonotype came up many times. V and J are TRBV4-1 and TRBJ2-7, with a weak D call TRBD2 (6 bases). This CDR3 is 13 amino acids long. Germline lookup yields CDR1 MGHRA and CDR2 YSYEKL. V shed 0 bases and J shed 4 bases, with 7 bases lying between them. The CDR3 nucleotides are TGCGCCAGCAGCCAAGACCGGGAGTACGAGCAGTACTTC. Translating gives CASSQDREYEQYF.

This sequence joins TRBV5-1 and TRBJ2-5; D unclear. Germline V CDR1 and CDR2: SGHRS, YFSETQ. CDR3 size: 14 residues. With 1 base removed from V and 4 bases from J, the gap between germline ends came to 11 bases. This CDR3 reads CASSLSALGETQYF. As DNA, the CDR3 is TGCGCCAGCAGCTTGTCCGCCCTCGGAGAGACCCAGTACTTC.